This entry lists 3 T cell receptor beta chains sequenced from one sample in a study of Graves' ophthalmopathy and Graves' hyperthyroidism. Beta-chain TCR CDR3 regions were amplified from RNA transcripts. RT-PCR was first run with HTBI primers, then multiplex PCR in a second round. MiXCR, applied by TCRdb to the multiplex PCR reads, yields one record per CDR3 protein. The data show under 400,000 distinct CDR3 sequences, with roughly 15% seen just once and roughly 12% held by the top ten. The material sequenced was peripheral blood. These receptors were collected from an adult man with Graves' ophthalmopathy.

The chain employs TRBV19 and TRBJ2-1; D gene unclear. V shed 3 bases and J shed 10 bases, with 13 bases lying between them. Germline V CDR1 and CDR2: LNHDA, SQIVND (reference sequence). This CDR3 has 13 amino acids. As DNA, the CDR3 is TGTGCCAGTAGTATCGGTGAAGTACCCGAGCAGTTCTTC. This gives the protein CASSIGEVPEQFF.

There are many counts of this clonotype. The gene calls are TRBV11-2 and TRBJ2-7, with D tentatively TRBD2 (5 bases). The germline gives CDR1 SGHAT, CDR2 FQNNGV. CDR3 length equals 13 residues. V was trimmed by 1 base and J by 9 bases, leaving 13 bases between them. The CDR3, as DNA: TGTGCCAGCAGCTTAGGGGAGAAAACCGGGCAGTACTTC. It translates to CASSLGEKTGQYF.

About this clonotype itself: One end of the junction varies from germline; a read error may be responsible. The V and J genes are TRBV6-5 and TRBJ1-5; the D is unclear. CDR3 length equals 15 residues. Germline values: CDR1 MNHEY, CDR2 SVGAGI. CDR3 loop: CTSSYVGRANQPQHF. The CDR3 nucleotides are TGTACCAGCAGCTACGTAGGAAGGGCCAATCAGCCCCAGCATTTT.